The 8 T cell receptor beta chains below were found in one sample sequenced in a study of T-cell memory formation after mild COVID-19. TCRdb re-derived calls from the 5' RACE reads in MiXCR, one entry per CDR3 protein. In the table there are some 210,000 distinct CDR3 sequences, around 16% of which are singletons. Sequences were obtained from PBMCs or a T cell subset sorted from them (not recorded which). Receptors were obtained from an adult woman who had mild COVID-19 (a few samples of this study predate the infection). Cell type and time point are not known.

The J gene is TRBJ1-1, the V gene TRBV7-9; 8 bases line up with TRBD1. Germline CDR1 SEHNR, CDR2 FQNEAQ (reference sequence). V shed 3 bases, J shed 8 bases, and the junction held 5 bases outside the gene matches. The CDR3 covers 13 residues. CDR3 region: CASSLTGVGEAFF. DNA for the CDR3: TGTGCCAGCAGCTTGACAGGGGTTGGGGAAGCTTTCTTT.

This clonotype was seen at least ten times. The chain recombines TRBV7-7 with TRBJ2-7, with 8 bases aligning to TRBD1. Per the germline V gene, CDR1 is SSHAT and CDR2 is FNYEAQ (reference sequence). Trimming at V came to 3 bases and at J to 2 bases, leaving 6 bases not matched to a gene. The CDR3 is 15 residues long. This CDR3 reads CASSFGQGDTYEQYF. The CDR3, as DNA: TGTGCCAGCAGCTTCGGACAGGGAGATACCTACGAGCAGTACTTC.

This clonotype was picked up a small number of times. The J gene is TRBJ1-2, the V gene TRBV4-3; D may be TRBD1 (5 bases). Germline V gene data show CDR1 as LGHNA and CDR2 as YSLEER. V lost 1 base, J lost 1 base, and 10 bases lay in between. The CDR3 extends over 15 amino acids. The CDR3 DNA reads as TGCGCCAGCAGCCAAGGGGGAGGGGTTAACTATGGCTACACCTTC. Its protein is CASSQGGGVNYGYTF.

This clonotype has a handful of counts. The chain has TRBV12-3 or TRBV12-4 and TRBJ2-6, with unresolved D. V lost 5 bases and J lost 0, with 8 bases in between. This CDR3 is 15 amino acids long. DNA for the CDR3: TGTGCCAGCAGTAAGGGTAGCTCTGGGGCCAACGTCCTGACTTTC. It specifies CASSKGSSGANVLTF.

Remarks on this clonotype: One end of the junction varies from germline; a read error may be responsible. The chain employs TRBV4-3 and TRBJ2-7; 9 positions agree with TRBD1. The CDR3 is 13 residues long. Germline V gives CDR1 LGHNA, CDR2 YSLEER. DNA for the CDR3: TGCGCCAGCAGCCAAAAGAGGGGACAGGGAAAGATTTTC. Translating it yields CASSQKRGQGKIF.

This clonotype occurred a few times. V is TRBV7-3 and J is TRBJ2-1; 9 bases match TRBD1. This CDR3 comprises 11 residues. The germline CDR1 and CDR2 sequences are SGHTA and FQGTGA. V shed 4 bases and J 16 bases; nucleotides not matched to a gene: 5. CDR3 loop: CASSSRDRVFF. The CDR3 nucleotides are TGTGCCAGCAGCTCCCGGGACAGGGTTTTCTTC.

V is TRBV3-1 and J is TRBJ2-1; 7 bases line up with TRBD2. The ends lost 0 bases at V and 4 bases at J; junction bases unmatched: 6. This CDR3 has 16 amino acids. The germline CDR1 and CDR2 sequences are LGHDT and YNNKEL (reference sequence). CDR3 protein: CASSQDRAGVYNEQFF. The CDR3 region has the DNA TGTGCCAGCAGCCAAGATAGGGCGGGGGTTTACAATGAGCAGTTCTTC.

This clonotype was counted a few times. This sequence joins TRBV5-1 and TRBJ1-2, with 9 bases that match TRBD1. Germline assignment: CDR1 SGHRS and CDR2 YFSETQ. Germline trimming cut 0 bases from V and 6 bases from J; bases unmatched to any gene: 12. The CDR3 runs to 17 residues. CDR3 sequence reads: CASSLDPVIQGADGYTF. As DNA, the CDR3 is TGCGCCAGCAGCTTGGACCCTGTGATACAGGGGGCGGATGGCTACACCTTC.